The 5 T cell receptor beta chains listed next were all sequenced from one sample in a study of control samples from healthy donors and cancer patients (dated by TCRdb to the early 2020s). Preparation of the library involved the immunoSEQ multiplex PCR assay. TCRdb obtained this table from immuneACCESS and retained in-frame rearrangements with V and J assigned. These tables miss some clones; where compared with another copy, unresolved V genes account for less than half of the shortfall, and the remainder is unexplained. For this sample the table gives some 120,000 clones, of which around 87% were detected only once. Jointly, the top ten make up approximately 2.9% of the sample. The sequencing sample was made of blood. These receptors all stem from a man in his sixties in good health.

The chain carries TRBV5-1 and TRBJ2-1, with TRBD1 matching 7 bases. This CDR3 has 15 amino acids. Germline CDR1 reads SGHRS; CDR2 reads YFSETQ. V shed 3 bases, J shed 5 bases, and the junction held 8 bases outside the gene matches. This CDR3 reads CASSSPDRSHNEQFF. CDR3 in DNA: TGCGCCAGCAGCTCGCCGGACAGGTCGCACAATGAGCAGTTCTTC.

The CDR3 DNA follows: TGTGCCAGCAGTGGGGGTATAATGAACACTGAAGCTTTCTTT. Protein sequence: CASSGGIMNTEAFF. This chain connects TRBV4-2 to TRBJ1-1, with TRBD1 as a possible D gene (5 bases). The CDR3 is 14 amino acids. V lost 6 bases to trimming and J lost 0 bases, with 11 bases between them. Per germline, CDR1 LGHNA and CDR2 YNFKEQ.

The rearrangement links TRBV28 to TRBJ1-4, with D perhaps TRBD1 (6 bases). V was trimmed by 4 bases and J by 7 bases, leaving 13 bases between them. This CDR3 spans 14 amino acids. Germline assignment: CDR1 MDHEN and CDR2 SYDVKM. The CDR3 region is CASSWGGLSEKLFF. In nucleotides, the CDR3 is TGTGCCAGCAGTTGGGGGGGGCTGAGTGAAAAACTGTTTTTT.

There are a few counts of this clone. The V call is TRBV7-3, the J call TRBJ1-1; 7 bases match TRBD1. Per germline, CDR1 SGHTA and CDR2 FQGTGA. V lost 0 bases, J lost 5 bases, and 6 bases stayed unmatched. CDR3 length: 15 residues. The CDR3 here is CASSLTPGQTTEAFF. Here the CDR3 DNA reads TGTGCCAGCAGCTTAACCCCGGGACAGACTACTGAAGCTTTCTTT.

V gene TRBV3-1 (or the pseudogene TRBV3-2) combines with J gene TRBJ1-2; perhaps TRBD1 as D (5 bases). Trimming pared 1 base from V and 2 bases from J, leaving 8 bases between. The CDR3 runs 14 residues. From germline, CDR1 is LGHDT and CDR2 YNNKEL (reference sequence). CDR3 in DNA: TGTGCCAGCAGCCAAGGAGGGGCAAACTATGGCTACACCTTC. This encodes CASSQGGANYGYTF.